This T cell receptor beta chain was observed in a study of cytomegalovirus exposure and HLA in healthy donors. Findings and limits, study-wide: TCR beta sequences reportedly predicted most subjects' HLA-A and HLA-B alleles accurately. Sequencing likely generated an artifact that appeared as a cluster of highly shared sequence variants. A later analysis linked a missense variant in DCLRE1C to the trimming of TCR beta V and J genes.

J was trimmed by 2 bases and V by 3 bases; bases with no gene match: 22. CDR1 is LNHDA, CDR2 SQIVND, per germline (reference sequence). This CDR3 region has 21 residues. The study ran its PCR with 60 Vbeta and 13 Jbeta primers. This table comes from immunoSEQ multiplex PCR, and its TCRdb copy is limited to in-frame clones, with some not included. The sample has roughly 90,000 clones; approximately 80% are singletons. Note on this clone: Its target is unknown.

The TCR comes from a man aged 18 to 29 in good health and CMV-seronegative. The chain recombines TRBV19 with TRBJ2-4, with 7 bases fitting TRBD2. Sequenced material: PBMCs. The CDR3: CASSIRPPLAGESSTKNIQYF. The CDR3 region has the DNA TGTGCCAGTAGTATTAGGCCCCCCTTGGCGGGGGAAAGTAGTACCAAAAACATTCAGTACTTC.